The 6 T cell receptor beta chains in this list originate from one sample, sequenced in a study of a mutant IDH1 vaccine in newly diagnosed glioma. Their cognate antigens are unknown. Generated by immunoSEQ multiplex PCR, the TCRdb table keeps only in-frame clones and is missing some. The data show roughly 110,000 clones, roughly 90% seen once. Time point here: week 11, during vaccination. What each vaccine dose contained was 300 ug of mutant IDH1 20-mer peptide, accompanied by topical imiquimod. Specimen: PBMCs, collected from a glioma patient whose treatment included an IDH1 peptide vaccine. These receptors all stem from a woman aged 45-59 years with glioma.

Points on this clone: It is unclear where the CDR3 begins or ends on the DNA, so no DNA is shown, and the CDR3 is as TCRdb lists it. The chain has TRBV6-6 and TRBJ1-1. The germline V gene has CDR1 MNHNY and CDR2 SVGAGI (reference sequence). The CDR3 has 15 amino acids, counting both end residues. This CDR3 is CASSSSGTGDTEAFF.

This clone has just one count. In DNA form, the CDR3 reads TGCGCCAGCAGCCAAGGGCGGCAGGTAGGATTACAAGAGACCCAGTACTTC. Protein: CASSQGRQVGLQETQYF. The chain joins TRBV4-1 to TRBJ2-5, with D unresolved. Germline V gene sequence: CDR1 MGHRA, CDR2 YSYEKL. CDR3 length: 17 amino acids. With 1 base removed from V and 2 bases from J, the gap between germline ends came to 17 bases.

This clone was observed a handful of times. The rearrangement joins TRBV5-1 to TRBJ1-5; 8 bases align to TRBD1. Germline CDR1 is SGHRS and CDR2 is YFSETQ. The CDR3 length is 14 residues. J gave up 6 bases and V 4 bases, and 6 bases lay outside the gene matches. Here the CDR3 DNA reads TGCGCCAGCAGCATAGACAGGGGAGGTCAGCCCCAGCATTTT. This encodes CASSIDRGGQPQHF.

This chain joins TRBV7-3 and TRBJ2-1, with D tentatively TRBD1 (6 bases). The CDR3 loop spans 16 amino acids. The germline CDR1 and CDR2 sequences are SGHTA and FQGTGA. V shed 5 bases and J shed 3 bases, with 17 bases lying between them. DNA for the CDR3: TGTGCCAGCAGCCTACGTGGGGGCTCGAGCTACAATGAGCAGTTCTTC. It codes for CASSLRGGSSYNEQFF.

The CDR3 spells CASSLGQGLVSQYF. CDR3 nucleotide sequence: TGTGCCAGCAGCTTGGGACAGGGCCTCGTCTCTCAGTACTTC. This chain uses TRBV5-5 with TRBJ2-4; 7 bases are shared with TRBD1. J gave up 12 bases and V 0 bases, and 9 bases lay outside the gene matches. The CDR3 contains 14 residues. Germline-derived CDR1 and CDR2 are SGHKS and YYEKEE (reference sequence).

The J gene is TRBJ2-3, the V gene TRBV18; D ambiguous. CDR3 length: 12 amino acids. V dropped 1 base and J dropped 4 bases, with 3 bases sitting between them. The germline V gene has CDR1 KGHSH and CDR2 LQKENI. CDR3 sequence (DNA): TGTGCCAGCTCACCACAATCAGATACGCAGTATTTT. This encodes CASSPQSDTQYF. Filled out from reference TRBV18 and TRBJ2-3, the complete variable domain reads NAGVMQNPRHLVRRRGQEARLRCSPMKGHSHVYWYRQLPEEGLKFMVYLQKENIIDESGMPKERFSAEFPKEGPSILRIQQVVRGDSAAYFCASSPQSDTQYFGPGTRLTVL.